The 20 T cell receptor beta chains given below trace back to one sample, sequenced in a study of tumor-infiltrating lymphocytes in localized non-small cell lung cancer. Profiled with immunoSEQ multiplex PCR; TCRdb holds only in-frame clones, not every one. This table has approximately 17,000 clones, 73% appearing once. The material sequenced was lung tumor tissue. These receptors all stem from a human donor with non-small cell lung cancer.

J is TRBJ1-1 and V is TRBV7-6; TRBD1 agrees at 10 bases. Germline-derived CDR1 and CDR2 are SGHVS and FNYEAQ. This CDR3 contains 14 residues. J was trimmed by 3 bases and V by 5 bases; bases with no gene match: 3. CDR3 nucleotides: TGTGCCAGCAGCCGGGACAGGGGTGACACTGAAGCTTTCTTT. Protein product: CASSRDRGDTEAFF.

The chain employs TRBV19 and TRBJ1-5; TRBD1 agrees at 11 bases. Trimming at V came to 6 bases and at J to 7 bases, leaving 5 bases not matched to a gene. This CDR3 comprises 14 residues. Germline-derived CDR1 and CDR2 are LNHDA and SQIVND (reference sequence). CDR3 in DNA: TGTGCCAGTAGGAACGGACAGGGGGCGCAGCCCCAGCATTTT. Its protein is CASRNGQGAQPQHF.

The CDR3: CASSRDGTGKYEQYF. CDR3 DNA: TGTGCCAGCAGCCGGGACGGGACTGGAAAATACGAGCAGTACTTC. The rearrangement uses TRBV7-9 and TRBJ2-7, with D tentatively TRBD2 (6 bases). Trimming removed 5 bases from V and 4 bases from J, with 18 bases in between. CDR1 is SEHNR and CDR2 is FQNEAQ in the germline V gene (reference sequence). This CDR3 is 15 amino acids long. Complete variable domain (other parts from reference TRBV7-9 and TRBJ2-7): DTGVSQNPRHKITKRGQNVTFRCDPISEHNRLYWYRQTLGQGPEFLTYFQNEAQLEKSRLLSDRFSAERPKGSFSTLEIQRTEQGDSAMYLCASSRDGTGKYEQYFGPGTRLTVT.

This clone was recorded a few times. V usage is TRBV28 and J usage is TRBJ2-2, with a possible D match to TRBD2 (5 bases). V lost 8 bases and J lost 4, with 11 bases in between. The CDR3 spans 13 residues. CDR1 MDHEN and CDR2 SYDVKM come from the germline V gene. CDR3 in DNA: TGTGCCAGCTGGAGGCCTCTCACCGGGGAGCTGTTTTTT. This sequence encodes CASWRPLTGELFF.

This clone was recorded once. The V gene is TRBV10-2, the J gene TRBJ2-1; no firm D call. V was trimmed by 4 bases and J by 8 bases, leaving 15 bases between them. CDR1 and CDR2 from the germline V gene are WSHSY and SAAADI. The CDR3 contains 14 residues. The CDR3 DNA reads as TGCGCCAGCAGTGGCCTGAAGGGATTGGATGAGCAGTTCTTC. Translated: CASSGLKGLDEQFF.

This clone was seen only once. V is TRBV18 and J is TRBJ2-5; 10 bases match TRBD1. CDR3 size: 14 residues. The germline V gene encodes CDR1 KGHSH and CDR2 LQKENI. V was pared by 6 bases and J by 4 bases, with 5 bases of the junction left unmatched. CDR3 DNA sequence: TGTGCCAGCTCCAACCGGGACAGGGGAGAGACCCAGTACTTC. It codes for CASSNRDRGETQYF.

The chain couples TRBV2 to TRBJ1-6, with 7 bases matching TRBD1. The CDR3 is 14 residues long. From germline, CDR1 is SNHLY and CDR2 FYNNEI. J lost 10 bases, V lost 4 bases, and 7 bases had no gene match. CDR3 region: CASSVGQGESPLHF. The DNA for the CDR3 is TGTGCCAGCAGTGTAGGGCAGGGGGAATCACCCCTCCACTTT.

This clone has just one count. The V call is TRBV7-6, the J call TRBJ2-5; 7 nucleotides align to TRBD1. This CDR3 comprises 15 residues. Per the germline V gene, CDR1 is SGHVS and CDR2 is FNYEAQ. V was pared by 5 bases and J by 5 bases, with 11 bases of the junction left unmatched. CDR3 loop: CASSPQTGPRETQYF. The DNA of the CDR3 is TGTGCCAGCAGCCCGCAGACAGGGCCCAGGGAGACCCAGTACTTC.

This chain joins TRBV27 and TRBJ2-3; no clear D. CDR1 and CDR2 (germline): MNHEY, SMNVEV (reference sequence). The V and J ends lost 3 bases and 7 bases respectively, with 14 bases between them. The CDR3 loop spans 14 amino acids. The chain's CDR3 is CASSFRGPPYTQYF. DNA of the CDR3: TGTGCCAGCAGTTTTCGAGGTCCTCCCTATACGCAGTATTTT.

This clone showed up just a few times. The genes are TRBV7-2 and TRBJ2-6; D call uncertain. Trimming stripped 5 bases from V and 4 bases from J, with 12 bases between. The CDR3 covers 15 residues. Germline values: CDR1 SGHTA, CDR2 FQGNSA. The DNA for the CDR3 is TGTGCCAGCAGCCTGGCTGGTATGGGGGCCAACGTCCTGACTTTC. Translating it yields CASSLAGMGANVLTF.

The DNA of the CDR3 is TGTGCCAGCAGTTCATCAGGGAGGGATGATTCACCCCTCCACTTT. This sequence encodes CASSSSGRDDSPLHF. V and J are TRBV27 and TRBJ1-6; D perhaps matches TRBD1 (5 bases). This CDR3 spans 15 amino acids. Germline CDR1 and CDR2: MNHEY and SMNVEV (reference sequence). V shed 4 bases and J shed 8 bases, with 15 bases lying between them.

This chain links TRBV29-1 with TRBJ1-4; TRBD1 is a possible D gene (5 bases). Germline V CDR1 and CDR2: SQVTM, ANQGSEA. The CDR3 is made up of 13 amino acids. The V end lost 7 bases, the J end lost 8 bases, and 17 bases lay between the germline ends. Here the CDR3 reads CSATGTLGEKLFF. Here the CDR3 DNA reads TGCAGCGCTACCGGGACCCTCGGGGAAAAACTGTTTTTT.

This rearrangement joins TRBV18 to TRBJ2-7, with 8 bases fitting TRBD2. Trimming at V came to 4 bases and at J to 6 bases, leaving 11 bases not matched to a gene. The germline CDR1 and CDR2 sequences are KGHSH and LQKENI. The CDR3 contains 15 residues. The CDR3 sequence: CASSQGREGRAEQYF. CDR3 bases: TGTGCCAGCTCACAAGGCCGGGAGGGGAGGGCCGAGCAGTACTTC.

V and J are TRBV7-8 and TRBJ1-2; 7 bases agree with TRBD1. The length of the CDR3 is 13 residues. CDR1 and CDR2 (germline): SGHVS, FQNEAQ. The V gene end was trimmed by 5 bases and the J gene end by 8 bases; junction bases not matched to a gene: 8. This chain's CDR3 is CASSQTQGIGYTF. CDR3 nucleotide sequence: TGTGCCAGCAGCCAAACACAGGGGATCGGCTACACCTTC.

CDR3 nucleotide sequence: TGTGCCTGGAGTGTAGCTAGCGGGTGGCAGTTCTTC. Translating gives CAWSVASGWQFF. The chain employs TRBV30 and TRBJ2-1; TRBD2 agrees at 8 bases. This CDR3 contains 12 residues. In germline, CDR1 is GTSNPN, CDR2 SVGIG (reference sequence). After removal of 0 bases from V and 12 bases from J, the junction contained 4 bases not matched to a gene.

The V and J genes are TRBV15 and TRBJ2-1, with 8 bases aligning to TRBD2. Trimming at V came to 0 bases and at J to 4 bases, leaving 5 bases not matched to a gene. The CDR3 is 16 amino acids. Germline CDR1 reads LNHNV; CDR2 reads YYDKDF (reference sequence). CDR3 DNA sequence: TGTGCCACCAGCAGAGATATCGCTAGCGGGTACAATGAGCAGTTCTTC. Amino acids: CATSRDIASGYNEQFF.

This clone was counted a few times. The V gene is TRBV19, the J gene TRBJ2-2, with 7 bases matching TRBD2. The CDR3 length is 15 residues. Losses at the gene ends were 3 bases for V and 5 bases for J; bases not matched to a gene: 6. Germline CDR1 LNHDA, CDR2 SQIVND (reference sequence). DNA of the CDR3: TGTGCCAGTAGTATCTTGGGGGGGGAAACCGGGGAGCTGTTTTTT. The encoded protein is CASSILGGETGELFF.

The V gene is TRBV21-1, the J gene TRBJ1-1. TRBV21-1 is shown as a pseudogene. The CDR3 is made up of 11 amino acids. The CDR3 DNA follows: TGTGCCAGCAGCTTGAACACTGAAGCTTTCTTT. This translates into CASSLNTEAFF.

The genes are TRBV2 and TRBJ1-4, with 9 bases identical to TRBD1. The CDR3 consists of 18 residues. Germline V gene lookup returns CDR1 SNHLY and CDR2 FYNNEI. The J segment lost 2 bases and the V segment lost 5 bases, leaving 12 bases of the junction unmatched. In DNA, the CDR3 is TGTGCCAGCAGTCTCCGGGACAGGGTTTTTACGACTAATGAAAAACTGTTTTTT. Residues: CASSLRDRVFTTNEKLFF.

This clone showed up just once. The chain employs TRBV14 and TRBJ2-7; D is unresolved. The germline gives CDR1 SGHDN, CDR2 FVKESK. The CDR3 contains 14 residues. V was pared by 1 base and J by 7 bases, with 14 bases between. Here the CDR3 DNA reads TGTGCCAGCAGCCAAGGACTTATGACCCGGGAGCAGTACTTC. It codes for CASSQGLMTREQYF. The full variable domain, its missing parts supplied by reference TRBV14 and TRBJ2-7, is EAGVTQFPSHSVIEKGQTVTLRCDPISGHDNLYWYRRVMGKEIKFLLHFVKESKQDESGMPNNRFLAERTGGTYSTLKVQPAELEDSGVYFCASSQGLMTREQYFGPGTRLTVT.